The 2 T cell receptor beta chains below come from one sample, sequenced in a study of Graves' ophthalmopathy and Graves' hyperthyroidism. As the template, RNA transcripts were used to amplify TCR beta CDR3 regions. In the first round, RT-PCR was carried out with HTBI primers, and a multiplex PCR formed the second round. MiXCR was run by TCRdb on the multiplex PCR reads, yielding one entry per CDR3 protein. The table records about 1.1 million distinct CDR3 sequences, less than 45% of them present only once. The sequenced sample was peripheral blood or thyroid tissue (not recorded which). The origin of the receptors is an adult man with Graves' hyperthyroidism.

This chain uses TRBV19 with TRBJ2-7; D ambiguous. This CDR3 has 15 residues. Germline V CDR1 and CDR2: LNHDA, SQIVND (reference sequence). V was cut by 3 bases and J by 0 bases, with 12 bases left in between. CDR3 bases: TGTGCCAGTAGTATTCTGCCGGATAGCTCCTACGAGCAGTACTTC. Protein: CASSILPDSSYEQYF.

As for this clonotype: One junction end does not reproduce the germline sequence, and a read error may be involved. The chain carries TRBV10-1 and TRBJ2-7, with 9 bases identical to TRBD2. The CDR3 spans 14 residues. Germline V gene sequence: CDR1 WNHNN, CDR2 SYGVQD (reference sequence). The CDR3, as DNA: TGCGCCAGCAGCCTTAAAGCGGGGGGTTACGAGCGGTACTTC. Translation gives CASSLKAGGYERYF.